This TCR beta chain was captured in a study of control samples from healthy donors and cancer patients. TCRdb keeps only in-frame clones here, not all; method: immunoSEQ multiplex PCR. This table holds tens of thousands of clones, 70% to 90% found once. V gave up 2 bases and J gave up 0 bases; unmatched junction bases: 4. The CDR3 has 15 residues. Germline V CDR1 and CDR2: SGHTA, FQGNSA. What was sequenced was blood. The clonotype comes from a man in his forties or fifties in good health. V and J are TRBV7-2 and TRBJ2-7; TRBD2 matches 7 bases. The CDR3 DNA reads TGTGCCAGCAGCTTATACGCTAGCGGCTCCTACGAGCAGTACGTC. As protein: CASSLYASGSYEQYV.